The 23 T cell receptor beta chains reported below all come from one sample, sequenced in a study of cytomegalovirus exposure and HLA in healthy donors. TCRdb keeps only in-frame clones here, not all; method: immunoSEQ multiplex PCR. The sample shows some 160,000 clones, around nine tenths of them seen only once. Sequenced sample: PBMCs. Receptors originate from a man between 18 and 35 years old in good health and CMV-seronegative.

The chain combines TRBV7-2 with TRBJ2-7; TRBD2 agrees at 10 bases. Germline values: CDR1 SGHTA, CDR2 FQGNSA. V trimming: 1 base; J trimming: 0 bases; junction bases outside the gene matches: 6. CDR3 length equals 17 residues. The CDR3 here is CASSLDGAGGPSYEQYF. The CDR3, as DNA: TGTGCCAGCAGCTTAGACGGAGCGGGAGGGCCCTCCTACGAGCAGTACTTC.

The rearrangement joins TRBV10-3 to TRBJ2-1, with 12 bases identical to TRBD2. CDR1 and CDR2 from the germline V gene are ENHRY and SYGVKD. V shed 4 bases, J shed 6 bases, and the junction held 16 bases outside the gene matches. This CDR3 region has 19 residues. CDR3 sequence reads: CAISGTSGGMFRGVNEQFF. The CDR3 nucleotides read TGTGCCATCAGTGGAACTAGCGGGGGGATGTTTCGGGGAGTCAATGAGCAGTTCTTC.

The J gene is TRBJ1-1, the V gene TRBV7-8; 7 bases map to TRBD1. Germline loops: CDR1 SGHVS, CDR2 FQNEAQ. The ends lost 5 bases at V and 7 bases at J; junction bases unmatched: 16. The CDR3 extends over 16 amino acids. The CDR3 DNA reads as TGTGCCAGCAGCCTAATGGCAGGGGGAAGGACGGTTGAAGCTTTCTTT. This codes for CASSLMAGGRTVEAFF.

The chain joins TRBV6-1 to TRBJ1-6; D gene unclear. V gave up 7 bases and J gave up 7 bases, with 17 bases separating them. CDR1 MNHNS and CDR2 SASEGT come from the germline V gene. There are 15 residues in the CDR3. DNA for the CDR3: TGTGCCAGCACTCCTAGGAGGGCAGAAAATTCACCCCTCCACTTT. This translates into CASTPRRAENSPLHF.

This chain uses TRBV7-8 with TRBJ1-2; 7 bases agree with TRBD1. The length of the CDR3 is 16 residues. The V gene's germline CDR1 is SGHVS and CDR2 FQNEAQ. J was trimmed by 4 bases and V by 5 bases; bases with no gene match: 13. CDR3 nucleotide sequence: TGTGCCAGCAGCCCGAGGAGGGACAGAAGCACCTATGGCTACACCTTC. As protein: CASSPRRDRSTYGYTF. Variable domain in full (rest from reference TRBV7-8 and TRBJ1-2): GAGVSQSPRYKVAKRGQDVALRCDPISGHVSLFWYQQALGQGPEFLTYFQNEAQLDKSGLPSDRFFAERPEGSVSTLKIQRTQQEDSAVYLCASSPRRDRSTYGYTFGSGTRLTVV.

The rearrangement uses TRBV5-1 and TRBJ2-3; no definite D call. The CDR3 totals 15 residues. Germline lookup yields CDR1 SGHRS and CDR2 YFSETQ. V was shortened by 4 bases and J by 2 bases, with 14 bases between the two germline ends. The CDR3 spells CASSVDQTFTDTQYF. CDR3 coding DNA: TGCGCCAGCAGCGTCGACCAGACTTTCACAGATACGCAGTATTTT. The complete variable domain, with remaining parts taken from reference TRBV5-1 and TRBJ2-3, reads KAGVTQTPRYLIKTRGQQVTLSCSPISGHRSVSWYQQTPGQGLQFLFEYFSETQRNKGNFPGRFSGRQFSNSRSEMNVSTLELGDSALYLCASSVDQTFTDTQYFGPGTRLTVL.

The V gene is TRBV5-1, the J gene TRBJ2-7, with D possibly matching TRBD2 (6 bases). The germline V and J ends were trimmed by 3 bases and 3 bases, with 13 bases remaining between them. The germline CDR1 and CDR2 sequences are SGHRS and YFSETQ. The CDR3 has 14 residues. As DNA, the CDR3 is TGCGCCAGCAGCTCCCCGGGACTTGACTACGAGCAGTACTTC. Translating gives CASSSPGLDYEQYF.

The chain carries TRBV6-1 and TRBJ2-2; 11 bases are a match to TRBD2. V lost 4 bases to trimming and J lost 5 bases; unmatched junction nucleotides: 3. This CDR3 comprises 15 residues. Looked up from germline, CDR1 is MNHNS and CDR2 is SASEGT. CDR3 DNA: TGTGCCAGCAGTGGGGTAGCGGGGGGGACCGGGGAGCTGTTTTTT. Amino acid sequence: CASSGVAGGTGELFF.

This chain connects TRBV6-4 to TRBJ1-2; 8 bases fit TRBD1. The CDR3 runs to 17 residues. The junction had 16 bases not matched to a gene; V was cut back by 6 bases and J by 4 bases. CDR1 is MRHNA and CDR2 is SNTAGT in the germline V gene. Here the CDR3 DNA reads TGTGCCAGCAGAGACGGGACAGGCCTGTTGGGAAGCTATGGCTACACCTTC. This sequence encodes CASRDGTGLLGSYGYTF.

This rearrangement joins TRBV27 to TRBJ1-1; 11 bases are shared with TRBD1. CDR1 is MNHEY and CDR2 is SMNVEV in the germline V gene (reference sequence). This CDR3 has 14 residues. V shed 3 bases, J shed 9 bases, and the junction held 6 bases outside the gene matches. CDR3 nucleotide sequence: TGTGCCAGCAGTTTCTCGGACAGGGGGCTGAAAGCTTTCTTT. It specifies CASSFSDRGLKAFF.

The rearrangement uses TRBV5-1 and TRBJ1-2, with 7 bases identical to TRBD1. Germline trimming cut 4 bases from V and 4 bases from J; bases unmatched to any gene: 7. Germline CDR1 SGHRS, CDR2 YFSETQ. This CDR3 is 14 amino acids long. CDR3 coding DNA: TGCGCCAGCAGCCGTCCCGGGACAGCCTATGGCTACACCTTC. Translation: CASSRPGTAYGYTF.

This clone was counted once. Relative to the germline gene, one junction end is altered; a read error may explain this. This rearrangement joins TRBV27 to TRBJ1-4, with TRBD1 matching 8 bases. The CDR3 is made up of 16 amino acids. Germline values: CDR1 MNHEY, CDR2 SMNVEV (reference sequence). The CDR3 coding sequence is TGTGCCAGCAGTCCGCACTTGACAGGGGACGCGGGAAAAACTGTTTTT. Translated, it gives CASSPHLTGDAGKTVF.

V gene TRBV5-4 combines with J gene TRBJ2-7; TRBD2 aligns across 11 bases. The CDR3 spans 16 residues. Germline V gene data show CDR1 as SGHNT and CDR2 as YYREEE (reference sequence). Trimming removed 4 bases from V and 7 bases from J; junction bases left unmatched: 13. The CDR3 here is CASSKAGTSGSLEQYF. The CDR3 DNA reads TGTGCCAGCAGCAAAGCCGGGACTAGCGGCTCCTTAGAGCAGTACTTC.

V gene TRBV4-1 combines with J gene TRBJ2-1, with D maybe TRBD2 (6 bases). Germline CDR1 and CDR2: MGHRA and YSYEKL. The CDR3 runs 12 residues. V lost 8 bases, J lost 7 bases, and 12 bases lay in between. This chain's CDR3 is CASGVGGNEQFF. The CDR3 DNA follows: TGCGCCAGCGGCGTGGGAGGAAATGAGCAGTTCTTC.

The V gene is TRBV6-1, the J gene TRBJ2-4; D gene unclear. The CDR3 has 15 amino acids. Germline CDR1 MNHNS, CDR2 SASEGT. V lost 0 bases, J lost 4 bases, and 10 bases lay in between. CDR3 coding DNA: TGTGCCAGCAGTGAAGCGGGTGGAGTTAAAAACATTCAGTACTTC. It codes for CASSEAGGVKNIQYF.

The chain couples TRBV2 to TRBJ2-2; 9 positions match TRBD1. The V and J ends lost 4 bases and 4 bases, in that order; junction bases with no gene match: 1. CDR1 SNHLY and CDR2 FYNNEI come from the germline V gene. This CDR3 is 14 amino acids long. As DNA, the CDR3 is TGTGCCAGCAGTGCGGACAGGGGCACCGGGGAGCTGTTTTTT. Translating gives CASSADRGTGELFF.

This sequence joins TRBV6-5 and TRBJ1-2; possible D gene TRBD1, 5 bases. V lost 6 bases, J lost 1 base, and 9 bases lay in between. CDR3 length equals 13 residues. Germline CDR1 and CDR2: MNHEY and SVGAGI. This CDR3 is CASSLQVNYGYTF. For the CDR3, the DNA is TGTGCCAGCAGCTTACAGGTTAACTATGGCTACACCTTC.

The CDR3 sequence: CASSTLNLRDTYYGYTF. CDR3 DNA sequence: TGCGCCAGCAGTACTTTAAACCTCCGGGACACCTACTATGGCTACACCTTC. The V call is TRBV4-1, the J call TRBJ1-2, with TRBD1 as a possible D gene (6 bases). Deletions cut 6 bases from V and 3 bases from J, with 23 bases between. This CDR3 has 17 amino acids. Germline-derived CDR1 and CDR2 are MGHRA and YSYEKL.

This clone was recorded only once. V usage is TRBV5-6 and J usage is TRBJ1-4, with TRBD1 as a possible D gene (6 bases). The CDR3 totals 15 residues. Trimming took 0 bases from V and 5 from J, leaving 11 bases between them. CDR1 is SGHDT, CDR2 YYEEEE, per germline. CDR3 protein: CASSLVGDMNEKLFF. CDR3 nucleotide sequence: TGTGCCAGCAGCTTGGTGGGGGACATGAATGAAAAACTGTTTTTT.

This rearrangement joins TRBV6-1 to TRBJ1-1; no clear D. Germline lookup yields CDR1 MNHNS and CDR2 SASEGT. V was pared by 2 bases and J by 7 bases, with 8 bases between. The CDR3 is 12 amino acids. The CDR3 DNA sequence: TGTGCCAGCAGTGAATTGGAGGTTGAAGCTTTCTTT. Protein: CASSELEVEAFF.

V usage is TRBV2 and J usage is TRBJ1-2; D possibly corresponds to TRBD1 (5 bases). Germline V lookup: CDR1 SNHLY, CDR2 FYNNEI. V was cut by 2 bases and J by 4 bases, with 14 bases left in between. This CDR3 is 15 amino acids long. The CDR3 region is CASSETVTGFYGYTF. The CDR3 DNA is TGTGCCAGCAGTGAAACTGTTACAGGCTTCTATGGCTACACCTTC.

This rearrangement joins TRBV28 to TRBJ2-7, with D possibly TRBD1 on 6 matching bases. V lost 6 bases to trimming and J lost 3 bases, with 12 bases between them. The CDR3 is 13 amino acids. Germline V gene sequence: CDR1 MDHEN, CDR2 SYDVKM. CDR3 sequence (DNA): TGTGCCAGCAGGGGGGCGAGACGCTACGAGCAGTACTTC. This gives the protein CASRGARRYEQYF.

The V gene is TRBV28, the J gene TRBJ2-7; D possibly corresponds to TRBD1 (5 bases). CDR3 size: 14 residues. Germline V gives CDR1 MDHEN, CDR2 SYDVKM. Deletions cut 6 bases from V and 3 bases from J, with 15 bases between. The CDR3 DNA reads TGTGCCAGCAGCACTACCAGGGAATACTACGAGCAGTACGTC. This sequence encodes CASSTTREYYEQYV.